The sequence of this T cell receptor beta chain was determined in a study of T cell responses to AZD1222 COVID-19 vaccine. CDR1 and CDR2 (germline): SGHRS, YFSETQ. After removal of 4 bases from V and 1 base from J, the junction contained 6 bases not matched to a gene. The CDR3 loop spans 17 amino acids. Sequencing was performed with immunoSEQ multiplex PCR; in TCRdb, only in-frame clones are kept and a portion is missing. In the table there are 40,000 or so clones, over 80% of which are singletons. Sequenced material: peripheral blood, taken 28 days after the second AZD1222 dose. This TCR was sampled from an adult who received the AZD1222 COVID-19 vaccine. The rearrangement links TRBV5-1 to TRBJ2-1, with 12 nucleotides matching TRBD1. CDR3 amino acids: CASSGGQGAFSYNEQFF. The CDR3 DNA is TGCGCCAGCAGCGGGGGACAGGGGGCTTTTTCCTACAATGAGCAGTTCTTC.